This TCR beta chain emerged from a study of blood T cell repertoires in COVID-19. On the study more broadly: There were acute and convalescent COVID-19 samples, and they came from the United States, Italy and Spain.

Germline CDR1 reads SNHLY; CDR2 reads FYNNEI. With 3 bases clipped from V and 8 bases from J, the junction kept 6 bases outside the gene matches. There are 15 residues in the CDR3. Assay: immunoSEQ multiplex PCR; the TCRdb copy retains only in-frame clones and omits some. The sample consists of approximately 200,000 clones, about 85% of them appearing once. Living in roughly 23 US areas, the participants were between roughly 18 and 90 years of age. Participant-given clinical history determined each cohort assignment. This receptor was obtained from a man in his forties who had recovered from COVID-19. The source material was PBMCs or T cells enriched from blood (not recorded which). The chain uses TRBV2 and TRBJ2-3; 12 bases match TRBD2. CDR3 loop: CASSETSGGQGTQYF. The CDR3 nucleotides read TGTGCCAGCAGTGAGACTAGCGGGGGACAGGGTACGCAGTATTTT.